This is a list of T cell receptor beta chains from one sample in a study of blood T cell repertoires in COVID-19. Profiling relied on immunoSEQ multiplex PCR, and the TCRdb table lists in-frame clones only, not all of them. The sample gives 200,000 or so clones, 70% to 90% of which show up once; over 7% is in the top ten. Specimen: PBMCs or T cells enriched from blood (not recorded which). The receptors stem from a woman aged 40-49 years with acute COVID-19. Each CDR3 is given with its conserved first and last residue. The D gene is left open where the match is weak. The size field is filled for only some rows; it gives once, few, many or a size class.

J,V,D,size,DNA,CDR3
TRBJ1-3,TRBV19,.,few,TGTGCCAGTAGGAGGGACAAGCTAGGAAACACCATATATTTT,CASRRDKLGNTIYF
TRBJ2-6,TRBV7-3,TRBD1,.,TGTGCCAGCAGCACACCCGCTGGACAGGGGGGATCTGGGGCCAACGTCCTGACTTTC,CASSTPAGQGGSGANVLTF
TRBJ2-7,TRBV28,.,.,TGTGCCAGCAATGACAGTTACGAGCAGTACTTC,CASNDSYEQYF
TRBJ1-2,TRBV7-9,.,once,TGTGCCAGCAGCCGGCGTGAGAGGGAAGAGGGTGGCTACACCTTC,CASSRREREEGGYTF
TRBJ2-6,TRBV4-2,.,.,TGTGCCAGCAGCCAAGATGCGGGCTCTGGGGCCAACGTCCTGACTTTC,CASSQDAGSGANVLTF
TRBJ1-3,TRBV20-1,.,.,TGCAGTGCTAGTGTGGGGGCCTCTGGAAACACCATATATTTT,CSASVGASGNTIYF
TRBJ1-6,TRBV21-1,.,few,TGTGCCAGCAGCATCCTTATAAGATCGGGGGTAAGGGAAAATTCACCCCTCCACTTT,CASSILIRSGVRENSPLHF
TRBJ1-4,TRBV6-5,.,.,TGTGCCAGCAGGCAGGGGAATGAAAAACTGTTTTTT,CASRQGNEKLFF
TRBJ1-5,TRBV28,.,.,TGTGCCAGCAGTTTACTAGGACAGTATAATCAGCCCCAGCATTTT,CASSLLGQYNQPQHF
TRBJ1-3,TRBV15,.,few,TGTGCCACCAGCAGAGATGATTATCCTACGGGAAACACCATATATTTT,CATSRDDYPTGNTIYF
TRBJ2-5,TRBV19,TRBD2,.,TGTGCCAGTAGGGGTCATGGACTAGCGGGGGGAGGAGAGACCCAGTACTTC,CASRGHGLAGGGETQYF